This TCR beta chain was obtained from a study of cytomegalovirus exposure and HLA in healthy donors. Germline CDR1 LNHDA, CDR2 SQIVND (reference sequence). The CDR3 spans 15 residues. The V end was cut by 1 base, the J end by 3 bases, with 12 bases between. The PCR ran on 60 Vbeta and 13 Jbeta primers. Only in-frame clones appear in the TCRdb table, and some are missing; sequencing was by immunoSEQ multiplex PCR. The specimen's table records more than 70,000 clones. This TCR derives from a woman aged 60-75 years in good health and CMV-seronegative. The sequenced sample consisted of PBMCs. The rearrangement links TRBV19 to TRBJ2-5; possible D gene TRBD2, 6 bases. CDR3: CASSIGVGGEETQYF. DNA of the CDR3: TGTGCCAGTAGTATAGGCGTGGGAGGCGAAGAGACCCAGTACTTC.